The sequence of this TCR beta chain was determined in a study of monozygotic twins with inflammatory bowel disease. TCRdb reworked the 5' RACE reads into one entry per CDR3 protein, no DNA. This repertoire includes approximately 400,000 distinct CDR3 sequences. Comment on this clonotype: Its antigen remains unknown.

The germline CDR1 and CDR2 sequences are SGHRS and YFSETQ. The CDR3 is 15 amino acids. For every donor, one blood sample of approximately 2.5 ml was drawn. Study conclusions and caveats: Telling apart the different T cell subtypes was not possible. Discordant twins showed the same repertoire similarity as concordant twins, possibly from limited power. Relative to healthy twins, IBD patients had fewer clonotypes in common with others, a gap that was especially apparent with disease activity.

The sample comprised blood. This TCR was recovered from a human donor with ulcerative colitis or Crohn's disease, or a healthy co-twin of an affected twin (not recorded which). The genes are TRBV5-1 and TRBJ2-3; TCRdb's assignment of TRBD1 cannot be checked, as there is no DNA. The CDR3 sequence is CASSSGQGATDTQYF.